This entry lists 16 T cell receptor beta chains sequenced from one sample in a study of blood T cell repertoires in COVID-19. Sequencing was performed with immunoSEQ multiplex PCR; in TCRdb, only in-frame clones are kept and a portion is missing. The sample includes 200,000 to 250,000 clones, under 90% of them seen just once. Material: peripheral blood. These receptors all stem from a woman older than 75 with active or convalescent COVID-19.

As DNA, the CDR3 is TGTGCCATCAGTGACAGGGACGGGGGGCAGCCCCAGCATTTT. Its translation: CAISDRDGGQPQHF. The chain uses TRBV10-3 and TRBJ1-5; a weak D match, TRBD1 (5 bases). The CDR3 is made up of 14 amino acids. V lost 3 bases and J 7 bases, leaving 13 bases between the germline ends. Germline lookup yields CDR1 ENHRY and CDR2 SYGVKD.

The V gene is TRBV3-1 (or the pseudogene TRBV3-2), the J gene TRBJ2-7; 7 bases align to TRBD2. Germline V lookup: CDR1 LGHDT, CDR2 YNNKEL (reference sequence). Trimming removed 11 bases from V and 0 bases from J; junction bases left unmatched: 7. The CDR3 runs 13 residues. The CDR3, as DNA: TGTGCCCCCTGGGAGGGGAGCTCCTACGAGCAGTACTTC. This encodes CAPWEGSSYEQYF.

The rearrangement joins TRBV7-2 to TRBJ2-1, with TRBD2 identical over 8 bases. The CDR3 covers 13 residues. V shed 7 bases and J 3 bases; nucleotides not matched to a gene: 2. The germline CDR1 and CDR2 sequences are SGHTA and FQGNSA. For the CDR3, the DNA is TGTGCCAGCACCGGGGGGGGCTACAATGAGCAGTTCTTC. Translated, it gives CASTGGGYNEQFF.

The chain recombines TRBV7-7 with TRBJ2-7; D is possibly TRBD2 (6 bases). Germline CDR1 is SSHAT and CDR2 is FNYEAQ (reference sequence). The germline V and J ends were trimmed by 5 bases and 6 bases, with 20 bases remaining between them. The CDR3 contains 15 residues. CDR3 DNA sequence: TGTGCCAGCAGCCGATCTTCTAGCGATTTAGCCGAGCAGTACTTC. Its protein is CASSRSSSDLAEQYF. Looking up the rest from reference TRBV7-7 and TRBJ2-7 gives the full variable domain: GAGVSQSPRYKVTKRGQDVTLRCDPISSHATLYWYQQALGQGPEFLTYFNYEAQPDKSGLPSDRFSAERPEGSISTLTIQRTEQRDSAMYRCASSRSSSDLAEQYFGPGTRLTVT.

The chain has TRBV3-1 (or the pseudogene TRBV3-2) and TRBJ2-7, with D possibly matching TRBD1 (7 bases). The CDR3 consists of 17 residues. Looked up from germline, CDR1 is LGHDT and CDR2 is YNNKEL (reference sequence). Trimming pared 1 base from V and 6 bases from J, leaving 22 bases between. The CDR3 bases are TGTGCCAGCAGCCAAGGTCGCCCCAGGGGGACTTATCGCGAGCAGTACTTC. Its translation is CASSQGRPRGTYREQYF.

This chain uses TRBV7-9 with TRBJ2-3; 9 bases are a match to TRBD1. The CDR3 consists of 17 residues. Losses at the gene ends were 5 bases for V and 4 bases for J; bases not matched to a gene: 13. Germline values: CDR1 SEHNR, CDR2 FQNEAQ (reference sequence). The CDR3 sequence: CASSKKQGATPADTQYF. For the CDR3, the DNA is TGTGCCAGCAGCAAAAAACAGGGGGCAACCCCCGCAGATACGCAGTATTTT.

V and J are TRBV28 and TRBJ2-1, with D maybe TRBD2 (6 bases). Trimming took off 10 bases at V and 7 bases at J, with 17 bases between the two ends. The CDR3 loop spans 13 amino acids. The germline V gene has CDR1 MDHEN and CDR2 SYDVKM. In DNA form, the CDR3 reads TGTGCCACCCAAGGGACTGGCGGAAATGAGCAGTTCTTC. It is translated as CATQGTGGNEQFF.

This chain links TRBV2 with TRBJ1-6; 7 bases are a match to TRBD1. Losses at the gene ends were 6 bases for V and 4 bases for J; bases not matched to a gene: 0. CDR1 and CDR2 from the germline V gene are SNHLY and FYNNEI. CDR3 length equals 13 residues. CDR3 sequence (DNA): TGTGCCAGCAGACAGGGGTATAATTCACCCCTCCACTTT. It codes for CASRQGYNSPLHF.

This sequence joins TRBV7-9 and TRBJ1-1; 8 bases align to TRBD1. The length of the CDR3 is 15 residues. Germline-derived CDR1 and CDR2 are SEHNR and FQNEAQ (reference sequence). The J segment lost 0 bases and the V segment lost 4 bases, leaving 4 bases of the junction unmatched. The chain's CDR3 is CASSSGQGLNTEAFF. In DNA, the CDR3 is TGTGCCAGCAGCTCCGGACAGGGCTTGAACACTGAAGCTTTCTTT.

The rearrangement joins TRBV2 to TRBJ1-2; D is ambiguous. CDR3 length: 15 residues. Germline-derived CDR1 and CDR2 are SNHLY and FYNNEI. V was clipped by 8 bases and J by 8 bases, with 24 bases between them. CDR3 coding DNA: TGTGCCAGCGTTGTAACTCCTCGATCGCAAGAAGGCTACACCTTC. It is translated as CASVVTPRSQEGYTF. The whole variable domain, filled in from reference TRBV2 and TRBJ1-2, reads EPEVTQTPSHQVTQMGQEVILRCVPISNHLYFYWYRQILGQKVEFLVSFYNNEISEKSEIFDDQFSVERPDGSNFTLKIRSTKLEDSAMYFCASVVTPRSQEGYTFGSGTRLTVV.

This sequence joins TRBV5-4 and TRBJ2-3, with D maybe TRBD2 (5 bases). Germline CDR1 reads SGHNT; CDR2 reads YYREEE (reference sequence). The ends were cut back, 0 bases at V and 0 bases at J, with 8 bases in the middle. The CDR3 extends over 15 amino acids. CDR3 in DNA: TGTGCCAGCAGCTTGGGAGGGCTTAGCACAGATACGCAGTATTTT. Its protein product is CASSLGGLSTDTQYF.

The chain uses TRBV13 and TRBJ2-7; 8 bases align to TRBD2. This CDR3 is 16 amino acids long. Germline CDR1 is PRHDT and CDR2 is FYEKMQ (reference sequence). The V gene end was trimmed by 0 bases and the J gene end by 2 bases; junction bases not matched to a gene: 6. This CDR3 reads CASSLGVTSVTYEQYF. The CDR3 DNA reads TGTGCCAGCAGCTTAGGCGTGACTAGCGTTACCTACGAGCAGTACTTC.

The chain employs TRBV9 and TRBJ2-7, with TRBD2 matching over 7 bases. V trimming: 0 bases; J trimming: 3 bases; junction bases outside the gene matches: 9. The V gene's germline CDR1 is SGDLS and CDR2 YYNGEE. The CDR3 spans 16 residues. The CDR3 nucleotides are TGTGCCAGCAGCGTAGGAGAGGGACTAACCAACTACGAGCAGTACTTC. Translating it yields CASSVGEGLTNYEQYF.

The chain joins TRBV18 to TRBJ1-1; perhaps TRBD1 as D (6 bases). CDR3 length: 16 residues. Per germline, CDR1 KGHSH and CDR2 LQKENI. V was cut by 5 bases and J by 4 bases, with 20 bases left in between. CDR3 bases: TGTGCCAGCTCAGAACTACAGGGTTCGGTGGGCACTGAAGCTTTCTTT. The encoded protein is CASSELQGSVGTEAFF.

This sequence joins TRBV5-1 and TRBJ2-1; D might be TRBD2 (5 bases). V lost 4 bases and J 7 bases, leaving 12 bases between the germline ends. CDR3 size: 13 residues. CDR1 and CDR2 from the germline V gene are SGHRS and YFSETQ. The CDR3 DNA sequence: TGCGCCAGCAGCGCCCGTACTAGGAATGAGCAGTTCTTC. Translation gives CASSARTRNEQFF.

The chain recombines TRBV7-2 with TRBJ1-2; D perhaps matches TRBD1 (5 bases). This CDR3 has 14 amino acids. V dropped 3 bases and J dropped 7 bases, with 15 bases sitting between them. In germline, CDR1 is SGHTA, CDR2 FQGNSA. Written as DNA, the CDR3 is TGTGCCAGCAGCTTCAACACCAGGGTTCGTGGCTACACCTTC. Translating gives CASSFNTRVRGYTF. Complete variable domain (other parts from reference TRBV7-2 and TRBJ1-2): GAGVSQSPSNKVTEKGKDVELRCDPISGHTALYWYRQSLGQGLEFLIYFQGNSAPDKSGLPSDRFSAERTGGSVSTLTIQRTQQEDSAVYLCASSFNTRVRGYTFGSGTRLTVV.